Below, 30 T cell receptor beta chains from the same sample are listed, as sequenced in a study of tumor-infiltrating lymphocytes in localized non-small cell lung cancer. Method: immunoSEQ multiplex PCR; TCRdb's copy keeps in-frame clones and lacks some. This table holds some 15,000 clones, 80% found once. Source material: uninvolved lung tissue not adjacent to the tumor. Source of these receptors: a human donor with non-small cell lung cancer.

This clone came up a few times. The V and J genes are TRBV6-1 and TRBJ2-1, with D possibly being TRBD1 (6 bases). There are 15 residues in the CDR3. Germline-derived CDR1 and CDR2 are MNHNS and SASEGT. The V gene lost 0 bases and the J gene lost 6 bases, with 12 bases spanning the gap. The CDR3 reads CASSEATIGGNEQFF. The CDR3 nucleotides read TGTGCCAGCAGTGAAGCAACGATAGGGGGCAATGAGCAGTTCTTC.

CDR3 DNA sequence: TGTGCCAGTAGTTTGGGTTATATCTATGGCTACACCTTC. It is translated as CASSLGYIYGYTF. The chain has TRBV19 and TRBJ1-2; no clear D. Germline lookup yields CDR1 LNHDA and CDR2 SQIVND (reference sequence). The CDR3 length is 13 residues. Trimming took 5 bases from V and 4 from J, leaving 11 bases between them.

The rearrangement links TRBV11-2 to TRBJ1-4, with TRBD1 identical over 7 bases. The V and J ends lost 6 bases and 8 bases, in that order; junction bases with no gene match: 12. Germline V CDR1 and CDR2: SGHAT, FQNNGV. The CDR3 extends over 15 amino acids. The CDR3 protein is CASRQTGNQREKLFF. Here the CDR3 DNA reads TGTGCCAGCAGGCAGACAGGGAATCAAAGGGAAAAACTGTTTTTT.

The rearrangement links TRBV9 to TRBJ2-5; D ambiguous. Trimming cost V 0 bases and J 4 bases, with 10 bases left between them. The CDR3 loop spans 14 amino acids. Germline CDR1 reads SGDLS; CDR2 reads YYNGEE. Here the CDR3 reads CASSVAAGRETQYF. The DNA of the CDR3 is TGTGCCAGCAGCGTAGCTGCAGGTAGAGAGACCCAGTACTTC.

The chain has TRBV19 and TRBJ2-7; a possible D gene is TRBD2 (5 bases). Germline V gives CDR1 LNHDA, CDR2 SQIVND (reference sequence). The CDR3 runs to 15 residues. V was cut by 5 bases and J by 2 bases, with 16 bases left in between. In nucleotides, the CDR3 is TGTGCCAGTAGTCCAAACGGCGGGTCCACCTACGAGCAGTACTTC. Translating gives CASSPNGGSTYEQYF.

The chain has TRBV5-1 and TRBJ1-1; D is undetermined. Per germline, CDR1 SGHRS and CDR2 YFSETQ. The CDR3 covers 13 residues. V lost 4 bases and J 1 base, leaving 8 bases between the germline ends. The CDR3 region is CASSPVRNTEAFF. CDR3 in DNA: TGCGCCAGCAGCCCCGTACGGAACACTGAAGCTTTCTTT.

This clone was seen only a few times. The CDR3 loop reads CATSRESRGARDTQYF. The CDR3 DNA reads as TGTGCCACCAGCAGAGAGTCAAGGGGGGCGAGAGATACGCAGTATTTT. V gene TRBV15 combines with J gene TRBJ2-3; the D gene could be TRBD1 or TRBD2 (6 bases each). From germline, CDR1 is LNHNV and CDR2 YYDKDF (reference sequence). CDR3 length: 16 residues. Trimming left V 0 bases short and J 5 bases short, with 15 bases between. Drawing the rest from reference TRBV15 and TRBJ2-3, the complete variable domain is DAMVIQNPRYQVTQFGKPVTLSCSQTLNHNVMYWYQQKSSQAPKLLFHYYDKDFNNEADTPDNFQSRRPNTSFCFLDIRSPGLGDTAMYLCATSRESRGARDTQYFGPGTRLTVL.

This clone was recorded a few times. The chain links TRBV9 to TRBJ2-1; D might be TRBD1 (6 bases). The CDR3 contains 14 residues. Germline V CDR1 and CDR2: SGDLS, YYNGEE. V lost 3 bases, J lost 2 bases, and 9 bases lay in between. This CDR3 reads CASSARDTYNEQFF. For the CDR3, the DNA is TGTGCCAGCAGCGCCAGGGACACCTACAATGAGCAGTTCTTC.

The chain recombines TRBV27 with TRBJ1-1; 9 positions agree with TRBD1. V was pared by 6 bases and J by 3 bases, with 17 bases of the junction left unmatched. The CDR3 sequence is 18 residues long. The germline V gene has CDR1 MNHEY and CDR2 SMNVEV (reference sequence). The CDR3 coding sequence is TGTGCCAGCAGCCCCGGTATAGGGACAGGGCGGTACGACACTGAAGCTTTCTTT. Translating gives CASSPGIGTGRYDTEAFF.

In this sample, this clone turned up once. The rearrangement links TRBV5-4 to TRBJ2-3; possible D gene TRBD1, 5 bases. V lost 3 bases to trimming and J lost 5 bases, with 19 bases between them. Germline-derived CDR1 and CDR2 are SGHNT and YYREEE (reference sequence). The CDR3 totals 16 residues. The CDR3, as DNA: TGTGCCAGCAGCTCAGGCAGGGTGCGATCCGAAGATACGCAGTATTTT. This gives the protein CASSSGRVRSEDTQYF.

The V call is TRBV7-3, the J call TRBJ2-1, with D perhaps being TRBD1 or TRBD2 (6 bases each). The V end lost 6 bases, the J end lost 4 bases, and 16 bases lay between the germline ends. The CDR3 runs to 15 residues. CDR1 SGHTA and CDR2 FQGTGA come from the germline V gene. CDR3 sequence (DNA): TGTGCCAGCAGTAGGGGGGTGGCGGATTACAATGAGCAGTTCTTC. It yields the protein CASSRGVADYNEQFF.

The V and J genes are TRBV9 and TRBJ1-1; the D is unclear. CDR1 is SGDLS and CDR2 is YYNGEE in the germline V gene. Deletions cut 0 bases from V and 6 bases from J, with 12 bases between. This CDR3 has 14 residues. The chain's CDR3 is CASSVDRGSAEAFF. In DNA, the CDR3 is TGTGCCAGCAGCGTAGATCGGGGAAGCGCTGAAGCTTTCTTT.

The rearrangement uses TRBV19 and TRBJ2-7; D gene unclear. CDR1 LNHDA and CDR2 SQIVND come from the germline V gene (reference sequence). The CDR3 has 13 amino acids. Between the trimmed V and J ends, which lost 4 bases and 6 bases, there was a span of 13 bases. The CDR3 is CASSTRTQGEQYF. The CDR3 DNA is TGTGCCAGTAGTACCCGGACGCAAGGCGAGCAGTACTTC. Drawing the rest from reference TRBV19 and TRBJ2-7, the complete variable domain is DGGITQSPKYLFRKEGQNVTLSCEQNLNHDAMYWYRQDPGQGLRLIYYSQIVNDFQKGDIAEGYSVSREKKESFPLTVTSAQKNPTAFYLCASSTRTQGEQYFGPGTRLTVT.

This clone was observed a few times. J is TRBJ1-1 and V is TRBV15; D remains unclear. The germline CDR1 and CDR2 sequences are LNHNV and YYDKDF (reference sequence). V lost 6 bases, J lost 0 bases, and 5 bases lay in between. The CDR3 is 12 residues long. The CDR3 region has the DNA TGTGCCACCAGTGAGATGAACACTGAAGCTTTCTTT. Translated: CATSEMNTEAFF.

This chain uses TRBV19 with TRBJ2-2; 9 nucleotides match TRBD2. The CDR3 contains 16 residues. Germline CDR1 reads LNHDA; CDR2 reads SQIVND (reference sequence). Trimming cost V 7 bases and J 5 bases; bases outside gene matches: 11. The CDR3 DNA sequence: TGTGCCAGTAAGAATAGCGGGAGCGGTTGGACCGGGGAGCTGTTTTTT. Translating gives CASKNSGSGWTGELFF.

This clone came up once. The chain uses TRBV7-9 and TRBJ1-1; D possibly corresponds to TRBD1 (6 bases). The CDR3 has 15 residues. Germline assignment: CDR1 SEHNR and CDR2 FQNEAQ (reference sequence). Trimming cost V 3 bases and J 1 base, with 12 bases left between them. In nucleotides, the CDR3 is TGTGCCAGCAGCTTGGGGGCAGGAAGGAACACTGAAGCTTTCTTT. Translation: CASSLGAGRNTEAFF.

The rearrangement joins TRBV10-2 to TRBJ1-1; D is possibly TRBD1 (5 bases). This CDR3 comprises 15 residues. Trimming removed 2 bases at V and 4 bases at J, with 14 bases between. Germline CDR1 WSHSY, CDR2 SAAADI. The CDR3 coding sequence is TGCGCCAGCAGTGAGATGGCAGGGAGTGGCACTGAAGCTTTCTTT. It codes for CASSEMAGSGTEAFF.

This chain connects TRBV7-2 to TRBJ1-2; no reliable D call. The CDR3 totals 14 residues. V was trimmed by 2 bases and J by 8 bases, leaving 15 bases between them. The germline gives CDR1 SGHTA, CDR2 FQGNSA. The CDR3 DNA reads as TGTGCCAGCAGCTTATCTCCGGGGAGGACGGGCTACACCTTC. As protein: CASSLSPGRTGYTF.

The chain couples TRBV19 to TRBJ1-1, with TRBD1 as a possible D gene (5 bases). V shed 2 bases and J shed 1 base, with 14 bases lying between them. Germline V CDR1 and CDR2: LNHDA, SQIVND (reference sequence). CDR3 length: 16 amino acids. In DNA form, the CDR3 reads TGTGCCAGTAGTATAAAAACAGGAGAGTCGAACACTGAAGCTTTCTTT. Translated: CASSIKTGESNTEAFF.

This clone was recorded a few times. DNA for the CDR3: TGCGCCAGCAGTCAAGGGCGAGTAGTCCCTAAACAGCAGTTCTTC. This sequence encodes CASSQGRVVPKQQFF. The rearrangement joins TRBV23-1 to TRBJ2-1; D remains unclear. TRBV23-1 carries the ORF label, with uncertain function. V dropped 2 bases and J dropped 11 bases, with 19 bases sitting between them. The CDR3 is 15 amino acids.

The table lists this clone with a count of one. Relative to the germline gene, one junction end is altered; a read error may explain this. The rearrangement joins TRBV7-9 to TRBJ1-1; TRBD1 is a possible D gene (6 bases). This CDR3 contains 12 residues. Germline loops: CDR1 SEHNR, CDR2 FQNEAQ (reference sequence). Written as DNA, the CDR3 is TGTGCGAGCAGGGGATCGAACACTGAAGCTTTCTTT. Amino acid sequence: CASRGSNTEAFF.

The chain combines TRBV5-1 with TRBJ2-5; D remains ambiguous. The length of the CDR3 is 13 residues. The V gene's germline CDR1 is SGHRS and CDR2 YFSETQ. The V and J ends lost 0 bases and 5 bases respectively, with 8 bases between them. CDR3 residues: CASSLEPSETQYF. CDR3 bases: TGCGCCAGCAGCTTGGAACCCAGTGAGACCCAGTACTTC.

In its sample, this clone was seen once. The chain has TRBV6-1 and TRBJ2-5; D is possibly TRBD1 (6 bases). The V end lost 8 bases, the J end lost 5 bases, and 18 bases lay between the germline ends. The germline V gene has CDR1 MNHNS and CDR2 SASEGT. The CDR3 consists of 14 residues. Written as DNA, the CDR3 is TGTGCCAGCGGGTCTCCAGGGGTGGGCGAGACCCAGTACTTC. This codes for CASGSPGVGETQYF.

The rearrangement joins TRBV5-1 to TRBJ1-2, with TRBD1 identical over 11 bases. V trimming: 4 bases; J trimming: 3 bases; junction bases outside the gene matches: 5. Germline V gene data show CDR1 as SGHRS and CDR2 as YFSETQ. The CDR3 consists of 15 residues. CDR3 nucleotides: TGCGCCAGCAGCCTGGACAGGGGGCCCTACTATGGCTACACCTTC. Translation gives CASSLDRGPYYGYTF.

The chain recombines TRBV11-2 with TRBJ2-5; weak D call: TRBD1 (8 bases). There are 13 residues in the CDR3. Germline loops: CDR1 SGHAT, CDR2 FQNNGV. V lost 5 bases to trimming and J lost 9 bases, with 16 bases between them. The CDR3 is CASSRQGAGAQYF. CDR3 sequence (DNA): TGTGCCAGCAGCCGCCAGGGGGCGGGGGCCCAGTACTTC.

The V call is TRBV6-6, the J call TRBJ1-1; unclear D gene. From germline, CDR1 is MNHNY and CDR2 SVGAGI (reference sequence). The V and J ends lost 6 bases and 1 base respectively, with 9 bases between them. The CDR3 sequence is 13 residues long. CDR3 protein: CASRPYKNTEAFF. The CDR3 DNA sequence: TGTGCCAGCAGGCCTTACAAGAACACTGAAGCTTTCTTT.

CDR3 in DNA: TGCGCCAGCAGCGCGAGACCGGGAGCATTCATAGAGCAGTACTTC. This codes for CASSARPGAFIEQYF. V and J are TRBV5-1 and TRBJ2-7, with a weak D call TRBD2 (6 bases). The V gene's germline CDR1 is SGHRS and CDR2 YFSETQ. Trimming pared 4 bases from V and 7 bases from J, leaving 21 bases between. The CDR3 runs 15 residues.

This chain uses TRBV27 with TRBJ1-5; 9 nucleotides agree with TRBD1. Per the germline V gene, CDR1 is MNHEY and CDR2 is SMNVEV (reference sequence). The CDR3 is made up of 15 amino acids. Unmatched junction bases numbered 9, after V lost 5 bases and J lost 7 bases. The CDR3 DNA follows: TGTGCCAGCAGTCTAACAGGGGGCGGGCACCAGCCCCAGCATTTT. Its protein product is CASSLTGGGHQPQHF.

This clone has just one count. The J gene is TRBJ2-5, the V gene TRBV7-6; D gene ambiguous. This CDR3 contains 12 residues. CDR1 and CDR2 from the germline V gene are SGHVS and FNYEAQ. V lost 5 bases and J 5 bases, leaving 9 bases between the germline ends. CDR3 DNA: TGTGCCAGCAGCGTAGGGTATGAGACCCAGTACTTC. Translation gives CASSVGYETQYF.

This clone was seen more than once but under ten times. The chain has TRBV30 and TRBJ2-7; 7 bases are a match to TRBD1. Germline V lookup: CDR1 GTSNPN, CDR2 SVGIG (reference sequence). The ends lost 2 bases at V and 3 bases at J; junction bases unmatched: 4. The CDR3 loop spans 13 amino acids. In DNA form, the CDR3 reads TGTGCCTGGAGTCCACGGGACAGCTACGAGCAGTACTTC. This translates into CAWSPRDSYEQYF.